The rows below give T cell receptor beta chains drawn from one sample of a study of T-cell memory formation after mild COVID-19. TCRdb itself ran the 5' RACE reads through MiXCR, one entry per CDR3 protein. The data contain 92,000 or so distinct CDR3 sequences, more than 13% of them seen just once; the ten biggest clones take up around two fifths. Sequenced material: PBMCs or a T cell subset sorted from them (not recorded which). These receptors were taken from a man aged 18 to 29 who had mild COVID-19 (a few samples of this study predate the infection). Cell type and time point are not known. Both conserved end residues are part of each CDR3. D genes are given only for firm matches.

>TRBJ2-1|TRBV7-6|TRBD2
CASSLRLAGNEQFF
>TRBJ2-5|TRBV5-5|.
CASSLGSEETQYF
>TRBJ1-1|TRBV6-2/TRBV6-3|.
CASSYLPELNTEAFF
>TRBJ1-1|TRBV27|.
CASSLLDTGTEAFF
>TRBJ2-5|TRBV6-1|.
CASSEAGTRGWDKYF
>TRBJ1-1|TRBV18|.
CASSPPARVNTEAFF
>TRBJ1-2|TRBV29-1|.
CSVDAGYYGYTF
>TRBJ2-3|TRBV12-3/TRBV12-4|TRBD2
CASSLGGGRTDTQYF
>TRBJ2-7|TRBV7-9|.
CASSLVDSYEQYF
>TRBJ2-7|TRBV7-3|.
CASSLMAGTTYEQYF
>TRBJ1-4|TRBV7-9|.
CASSSEGGGYEKLFF
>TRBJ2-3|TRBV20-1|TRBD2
CSATRELAAIDTQYF
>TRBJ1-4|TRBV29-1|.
CSVEAPGSEKLFF